The T cell receptor (beta chain) described here comes from a study of cytomegalovirus exposure and HLA in healthy donors. Whole-study context: A prior study identified just under 120 million unique TCR beta sequences from 190 million or so T cells. Study results and limitations: In a later analysis, a missense DCLRE1C variant was linked to TCR beta V- and J-gene trimming. As was reported, the HLA-A and HLA-B alleles of most subjects were accurately predicted from TCR beta sequences. One cluster of highly shared sequence variants probably arose as a sequencing artifact.

The PCR employed 60 Vbeta primers together with 13 Jbeta primers. Produced via immunoSEQ multiplex PCR; TCRdb's table is partial and in-frame only. The sample table includes around 210,000 clones. As concerns this clone: Its matching antigen is unknown.

The V segment lost 6 bases and the J segment 5 bases; nucleotides outside the gene matches: 5. CDR3 length: 15 residues. Germline CDR1 MNHEY, CDR2 SMNVEV (reference sequence). The sequencing input was PBMCs. The chain combines TRBV27 with TRBJ2-7; 15 bases fit TRBD2. This receptor was taken from a girl aged 2-10 years in good health and CMV-seropositive. Here the CDR3 reads CASSLRTSGRDEQYF. The CDR3 coding sequence is TGTGCCAGCAGCCTCCGGACTAGCGGGAGGGACGAGCAGTACTTC.